The sequence of this T cell receptor beta chain was determined in a study of molecular identifiers for immune sequencing clone quantification. In preparing bulk TCR libraries, previously described methods and listed TCR primers were used. Each CDR3 protein gets one entry after TCRdb re-called the PCR reads with MiXCR. The sample holds a few hundred thousand distinct CDR3 sequences; roughly a quarter are singletons and the top ten take approximately 0.74%. CDR3 length: 14 residues. Germline V gene lookup returns CDR1 LNHDA and CDR2 SQIVND (reference sequence). V was shortened by 5 bases and J by 2 bases, with 11 bases between the two germline ends. In this sample, this clonotype turned up a few times.

The TCR was taken from a human donor in good health. Some libraries in this study had Jurkat cell RNA spiked in. Sequencing was performed on naive CD8+ T cells from blood, with Jurkat cell RNA spiked in. Subset denoted: FACS-sorted CD8+CD4-CCR7+CD45RA+ naive T cells. V usage is TRBV19 and J usage is TRBJ2-3; D is undetermined. The CDR3 bases are TGTGCCAGTAGTTGGAACAGTCCCACAGATACGCAGTATTTT. It codes for CASSWNSPTDTQYF.